The 11 T cell receptor beta chains below come from one sample, sequenced in a study of shared clonotypes between healthy human individuals (TCRdb year 2020). Library construction relied on the immunoSEQ multiplex PCR assay. In TCRdb, the immuneACCESS table is reduced to in-frame sequences with V and J assigned. These tables do not hold every clone; where another copy was compared, an unresolved V gene accounts for under half, and the others remain unexplained. For this sample there are about 1 million clones; roughly 75% appear just once. Roughly 1.5% of the sample lies in the top ten. Specimen: memory CD4+ T cells sorted from blood. In the paper's terms, the cell subset or site label means: CD45RA-negative fraction. The receptor source for this set is a man aged 18-30 years in good health.

The V and J genes are TRBV18 and TRBJ2-5; the D gene could be TRBD1 or TRBD2 (6 bases each). Trimming shortened V by 3 bases and J by 5 bases, and 16 bases separated the two germline ends. Germline CDR1 is KGHSH and CDR2 is LQKENI. The CDR3 length is 15 residues. The CDR3 loop reads CASSPSGGELETQYF. The CDR3 bases are TGTGCCAGCTCACCGTCCGGGGGCGAGTTGGAGACCCAGTACTTC.

This clone was seen only once. Within the sample, other DNA sequences also encode this same CDR3. The chain uses TRBV5-1 and TRBJ2-7; no definite D call. Germline V lookup: CDR1 SGHRS, CDR2 YFSETQ. The CDR3 contains 14 residues. V lost 0 bases and J lost 1, with 8 bases in between. The CDR3 region is CASSLVPGSYEQYF. CDR3 DNA sequence: TGCGCCAGCAGCTTGGTACCAGGATCCTACGAGCAGTACTTC.

This clone was recorded only once. The rearrangement links TRBV27 to TRBJ2-1; D tentatively fits TRBD1 or TRBD2 (6 bases each). This CDR3 has 14 amino acids. Trimming cost V 8 bases and J 6 bases, with 17 bases left between them. Germline loops: CDR1 MNHEY, CDR2 SMNVEV (reference sequence). Here the CDR3 DNA reads TGTGCCAGCGGCTGGGGGGCGGTTGGCAATGAGCAGTTCTTC. This sequence encodes CASGWGAVGNEQFF.

The J gene is TRBJ1-1, the V gene TRBV5-1; D is undetermined. This CDR3 has 14 residues. CDR1 SGHRS and CDR2 YFSETQ come from the germline V gene. Trimming removed 7 bases at V and 1 base at J, with 14 bases between. The DNA for the CDR3 is TGCGCCAGCCGACCGTCGGCATCGAACACTGAAGCTTTCTTT. Protein product: CASRPSASNTEAFF.

CDR3 nucleotide sequence: TGTGCCAGCAGGGGGACAGGGGAAGGGGAAAAACTGTTTTTT. Residues: CASRGTGEGEKLFF. The V call is TRBV5-6, the J call TRBJ1-4; the match to TRBD1 covers 10 bases. The CDR3 contains 14 residues. Looked up from germline, CDR1 is SGHDT and CDR2 is YYEEEE. The junction had 6 bases not matched to a gene; V was cut back by 5 bases and J by 8 bases.

The chain couples TRBV5-1 to TRBJ2-7; perhaps TRBD2 as D (6 bases). Germline values: CDR1 SGHRS, CDR2 YFSETQ. With 4 bases removed from V and 3 bases from J, the gap between germline ends came to 20 bases. CDR3 length: 16 residues. CDR3 sequence reads: CASSQPRGLTDYEQYF. CDR3 in DNA: TGCGCCAGCAGCCAGCCACGGGGACTCACGGACTACGAGCAGTACTTC.

This chain joins TRBV5-1 and TRBJ1-1; no reliable D call. This CDR3 has 15 amino acids. The ends were cut back, 1 base at V and 2 bases at J, with 12 bases in the middle. Looked up from germline, CDR1 is SGHRS and CDR2 is YFSETQ. The chain's CDR3 is CASSLLISSNTEAFF. The CDR3 DNA reads as TGCGCCAGCAGCTTGTTAATCTCCAGCAACACTGAAGCTTTCTTT. Looking up the rest from reference TRBV5-1 and TRBJ1-1 gives the full variable domain: KAGVTQTPRYLIKTRGQQVTLSCSPISGHRSVSWYQQTPGQGLQFLFEYFSETQRNKGNFPGRFSGRQFSNSRSEMNVSTLELGDSALYLCASSLLISSNTEAFFGQGTRLTVV.

The gene calls are TRBV6-5 and TRBJ2-5; D might be TRBD1 (6 bases). The V gene lost 7 bases and the J gene lost 2 bases, with 17 bases spanning the gap. CDR1 and CDR2 from the germline V gene are MNHEY and SVGAGI. The CDR3 covers 15 residues. This CDR3 is CASTSRQGIQETQYF. CDR3 nucleotides: TGTGCCAGCACCTCACGGCAGGGGATACAAGAGACCCAGTACTTC.

The CDR3 loop reads CASSFQGSNTGELFF. The CDR3 region has the DNA TGCGCCAGCAGCTTTCAGGGTAGCAACACCGGGGAGCTGTTTTTT. J is TRBJ2-2 and V is TRBV5-1; possible D gene TRBD1, 5 bases. V lost 2 bases, J lost 2 bases, and 10 bases lay in between. The germline CDR1 and CDR2 sequences are SGHRS and YFSETQ. CDR3 length equals 15 residues.

The V and J genes are TRBV9 and TRBJ1-1; TRBD1 is a possible D gene (6 bases). This CDR3 is built from 14 residues. Germline V gene data show CDR1 as SGDLS and CDR2 as YYNGEE. V gave up 3 bases and J gave up 7 bases, with 16 bases separating them. DNA for the CDR3: TGTGCCAGCAGCGCTCCATGGGGGGGCGGTGAAGCTTTCTTT. This encodes CASSAPWGGGEAFF.

Here the CDR3 DNA reads TGTGCCAGCAGTGCCTACCCGGGGCCTCCCACCTACGAGCAGTACTTC. This codes for CASSAYPGPPTYEQYF. The J gene is TRBJ2-7, the V gene TRBV6-1; D tentatively fits TRBD1 or TRBD2 (5 bases each). From germline, CDR1 is MNHNS and CDR2 SASEGT. Trimming removed 4 bases at V and 2 bases at J, with 18 bases between. The CDR3 covers 16 residues.